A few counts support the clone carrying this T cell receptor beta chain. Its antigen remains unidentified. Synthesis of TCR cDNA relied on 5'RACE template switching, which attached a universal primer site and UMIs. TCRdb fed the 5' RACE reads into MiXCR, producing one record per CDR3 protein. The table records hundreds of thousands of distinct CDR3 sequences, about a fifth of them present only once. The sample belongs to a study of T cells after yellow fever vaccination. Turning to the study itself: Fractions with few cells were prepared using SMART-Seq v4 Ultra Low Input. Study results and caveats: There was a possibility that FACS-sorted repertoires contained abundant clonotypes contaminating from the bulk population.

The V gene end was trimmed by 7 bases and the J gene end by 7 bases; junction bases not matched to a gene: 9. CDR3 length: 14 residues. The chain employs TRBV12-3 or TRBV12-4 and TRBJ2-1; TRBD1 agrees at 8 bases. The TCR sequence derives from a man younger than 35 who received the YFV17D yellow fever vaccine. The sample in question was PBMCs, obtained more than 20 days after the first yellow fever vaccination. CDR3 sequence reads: CASTPGQVTNEQFF. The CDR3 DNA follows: TGTGCCAGCACCCCGGGACAGGTTACGAATGAGCAGTTCTTC.